This TCR beta chain originates from a study of Ad26.COV2.S vaccination and SARS-CoV-2 variants (dated by TCRdb to the early 2020s). Regarding the research as a whole: Donors in the vaccine arm were drawn from COV1001, a phase I-IIa trial of Ad26.COV2.S in healthy adults that was multicentre, randomized, double-blind and placebo-controlled. The specificity and breadth of SARS-CoV-2-reactive T cell receptors after Ad26.COV2.S vaccination were assessed by TCRbeta repertoire sequencing. Participants in the trial were split at random into five groups of five each, receiving low-dose or high-dose Ad26.COV2.S once or twice, or else placebo on both occasions. Blinding of investigators to trial group allocation was maintained during experiments and outcome assessment. A total of around 32 samples were included in the TCR-sequenced set, comprising 19 Ad26.COV2.S vaccine recipients, 5 placebo recipients and 8 SARS-CoV-2 convalescent individuals. Ad26.COV2.S was administered intramuscularly at a dose of 5x10^10 or 1x10^11 viral particles, either as one shot or as two shots given 56 days apart. What the study reported, not specific to this receptor: After vaccination, substantial breadth of spike-specific CD8+ and CD4+ T cell responses was reported. The study was not powered for comparison of responses between vaccine doses or regimens. It was noted by the authors that total T cell responses may have been underestimated by the TCR breadth and depth analyses. Comparable non-spike TCR breadth was observed between vaccine and placebo recipients, consistent with only spike being contained in the vaccine. Compared with placebo recipients, Ad26.COV2.S recipients showed higher spike-specific TCR breadth (P = 0.0014).

V was cut back by 6 bases and J by 4 bases, leaving a gap of 1 base between them. CDR1 SGHTA and CDR2 FQGNSA are derived from the germline V gene. From cysteine to phenylalanine, the CDR3 is 10 amino acids long. The read is trimmed to its CDR3 DNA, 30 bases read in frame from base 1. The immunoSEQ Assay was the method used to sequence TCRbeta CDR3 regions. After extraction, genomic DNA underwent amplification by bias-controlled multiplex PCR, followed by high-throughput sequencing. The study's processing was this. Collapsing and filtering of sequences were performed to quantify the absolute abundance of each unique TCRbeta CDR3 region. Usable DNA was measured by amplifying reference genes present in all nucleated cells, and TCRbeta template counts were normalized to that usable DNA to estimate T cell fraction. Repertoire TCRs were annotated as SARS-CoV-2-specific when V gene, CDR3 amino acid sequence and J gene were exactly matched to a known reactive TCR set. The reference SARS-CoV-2 TCR set came from MIRA and was filtered for enrichment in COVID-19-positive ImmuneCODE repertoires, removing public or cross-reactive TCRs. Drawing on the MIRA antigens, annotated TCRs were analysed further at the level of specific ORF or position within ORF. Depth was the summed frequency of annotated unique rearrangements, while breadth was defined as annotated unique rearrangements over total unique productive rearrangements. TCR breadth was compared between groups using two-sided Wilcoxon rank-sum tests. What TCRdb holds here is the immuneACCESS table cut down to in-frame rearrangements. Part of the clones is not present; checked against another copy, under half of the missing clones reflect an unresolved V gene, and the others are unexplained. V, J and clone size were drawn from that table, and D and trimming were deduced from the DNA. The sample table lists just under 250,000 clones, roughly 88% of them with a count of one. The ten largest make up over 8.5% of the sample.

Of note for this clone: Its recognized antigen is unknown. Per-base qualities were not stored, and no clone one base away is much larger.

In the paper's terms, the treatment or condition label means: around 19 received Ad26.COV2.S at low or high dose, single or two shots; about 5 received placebo; per-sample allocation not given. Repertoires of vaccine and placebo recipients were sequenced from samples taken on day 63 after the first injection. Cohort 1b enrolled 25 adults aged 18-55 years at a single site in Boston, USA, between 29 July and 7 August 2020. Ad26.COV2.S was a replication-incompetent adenovirus type 26 vector that expressed a prefusion-stabilized SARS-CoV-2 spike protein derived from the original Wuhan strain. Sequences were derived from peripheral blood, sampled in a trial of Ad26.COV2.S vaccine versus placebo. This sequence was found in a person aged 18-60 years who received the Ad26.COV2.S COVID-19 vaccine or a placebo. The chain joins TRBV7-2 to TRBJ2-1; the D gene remains uncertain. In nucleotides, the sequence is TGTGCCAGCAGGTACAATGAGCAGTTCTTC. Protein translation: CASRYNEQFF.